This is a list of T cell receptor beta chains from one sample in a study of blood T cell repertoires in COVID-19. Sequencing was performed with immunoSEQ multiplex PCR; in TCRdb, only in-frame clones are kept and a portion is missing. The sample records tens of thousands of clones, over 70% being singletons. Sequencing input: peripheral blood. The receptors originated from a human donor with active or convalescent COVID-19. The donor label of this sample is uncertain. Both conserved end residues are trimmed from each CDR3. Where a row states a size, it is once, few, many or the class of an expanded clone; other rows omit it.

clone_size,v_call,cdr3_aa
once,TRBV5-6,ASSLKTGQGPQH
.,TRBV23-1,ASSRGGQGRMYTGELF
once,TRBV19,ASSIKAGGAYNEQF
once,TRBV4-2,ASSQEWAQPQH
once,TRBV24-1,ATSLSYSNQPQH
few,TRBV19,ASSILRGGSVGNEQF
.,TRBV6-5,ASASGTQETQY
.,TRBV19,ASSTSGVGATQY
.,TRBV5-1,ASSFRDSANTGELF
.,TRBV7-2,ASSRTSGPYEQY
.,TRBV4-2,ASSQDYGRVADTQY
once,TRBV12-3/TRBV12-4,ASSFREGEKLF
once,TRBV2,ASSGYGTSGFQETQY
.,TRBV6-2/TRBV6-3,ASSPHVGTGTYEQY
.,TRBV10-3,AISDQGKDNSPLH
.,TRBV11-1,ASSLGLAGPSYEQY
.,TRBV7-3,ASSPSGNNEQF
.,TRBV5-1,ASSPRTDSGNTIY
few,TRBV6-2/TRBV6-3,ASSGDSWSSYNSPLH
.,TRBV9,ASSDGSGEQY
.,TRBV6-5,ASSGTDYGYT